The 3 T cell receptor beta chains below were found in one sample sequenced in a study of T-cell memory formation after mild COVID-19. TCRdb re-derived calls from the 5' RACE reads in MiXCR, one entry per CDR3 protein. The sample records roughly 300,000 distinct CDR3 sequences, around 15% being singletons. Material for sequencing was PBMCs or a T cell subset sorted from them (not recorded which). Source of these receptors: a man younger than 30 who had mild COVID-19 (a few samples of this study predate the infection). Cell type and time point are not known.

This clonotype appeared a few times. The gene calls are TRBV11-2 and TRBJ2-5; 11 bases match TRBD2. The CDR3 is 16 amino acids. The germline CDR1 and CDR2 sequences are SGHAT and FQNNGV. V shed 6 bases, J shed 5 bases, and the junction held 11 bases outside the gene matches. The CDR3 bases are TGTGCCAGCAGATCGATAGCGGGGGGGCAGTCGGAGACCCAGTACTTC. This sequence encodes CASRSIAGGQSETQYF. Filled out from reference TRBV11-2 and TRBJ2-5, the complete variable domain reads EAGVAQSPRYKIIEKRQSVAFWCNPISGHATLYWYQQILGQGPKLLIQFQNNGVVDDSQLPKDRFSAERLKGVDSTLKIQPAKLEDSAVYLCASRSIAGGQSETQYFGPGTRLLVL.

This clonotype has a count of ten or more. The genes are TRBV9 and TRBJ1-6; perhaps TRBD1 as D (6 bases). V was trimmed by 4 bases and J by 5 bases, leaving 10 bases between them. The CDR3 extends over 14 amino acids. Looked up from germline, CDR1 is SGDLS and CDR2 is YYNGEE. CDR3 sequence reads: CASSPQGNNSPLHF. For the CDR3, the DNA is TGTGCCAGCAGCCCTCAGGGGAATAATTCACCCCTCCACTTT.

This clonotype was observed a few times. The chain employs TRBV12-3 or TRBV12-4 and TRBJ1-1; possibly TRBD1 for D (6 bases). The length of the CDR3 is 16 residues. Trimming took 3 bases from V and 4 from J, leaving 18 bases between them. The CDR3 bases are TGTGCCAGCAGTTTCCCTGGCCCAGGGGTCGGCACTGAAGCTTTCTTT. Its protein product is CASSFPGPGVGTEAFF.